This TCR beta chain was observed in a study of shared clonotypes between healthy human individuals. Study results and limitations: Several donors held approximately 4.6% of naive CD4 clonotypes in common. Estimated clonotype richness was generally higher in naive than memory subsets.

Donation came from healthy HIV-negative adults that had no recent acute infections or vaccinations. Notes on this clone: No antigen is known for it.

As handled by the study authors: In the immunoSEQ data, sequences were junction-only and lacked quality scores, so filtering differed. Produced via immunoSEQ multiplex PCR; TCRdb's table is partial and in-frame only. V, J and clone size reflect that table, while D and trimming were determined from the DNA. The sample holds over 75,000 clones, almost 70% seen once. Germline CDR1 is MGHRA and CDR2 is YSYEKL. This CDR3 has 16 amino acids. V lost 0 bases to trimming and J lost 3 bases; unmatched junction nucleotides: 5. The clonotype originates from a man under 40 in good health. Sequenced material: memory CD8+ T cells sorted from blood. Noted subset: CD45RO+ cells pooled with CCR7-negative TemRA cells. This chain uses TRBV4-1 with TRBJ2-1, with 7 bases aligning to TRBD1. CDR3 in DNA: TGCGCCAGCAGCCAAGAGTCCGGGACAGACTACAATGAGCAGTTCTTC. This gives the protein CASSQESGTDYNEQFF.